This TCR beta chain was captured by sequencing in a study of T cell responses to AZD1222 COVID-19 vaccine. Turning to this clone: Its matching antigen is unknown.

The CDR3 length is 16 residues. V was pared by 3 bases and J by 3 bases, with 15 bases between. Per the germline V gene, CDR1 is SGHTA and CDR2 is FQGTGA. Study-wide points: There were repertoire samples only from the period after the peak T cell response. The donors showed a predominance of white British ancestry and of females, with possible underestimation of clonal diversity. The span of vaccine-associated CD4 TCRs extended across spike, with dominance at 160-218 and 743-854. Once two AZD1222 doses were given, Spike-specific TCR breadth and depth went up.

Sequenced by immunoSEQ multiplex PCR; TCRdb stores in-frame clones only, minus some. The sample lists more than 80,000 clones, nearly 90% occurring once. The chain is built from TRBV7-3 and TRBJ1-5, with TRBD1 as a possible D gene (5 bases). Specimen: peripheral blood, collected on day 0 of AZD1222 vaccination. This receptor was identified in an adult in good health. Here the CDR3 DNA reads TGTGCCAGCAGCTTCGGGGCGGGCAGGAACAATCAGCCCCAGCATTTT. As protein: CASSFGAGRNNQPQHF.